This TCR beta chain comes out of a study of T-cell reconstitution after alpha-beta-depleted transplantation in children. Preparation of the TCRbeta library used unique molecular identifiers. Each CDR3 protein gets one entry after TCRdb re-called the PCR reads with MiXCR. The top ten hold over 9% of the sample, which has more than 250,000 distinct CDR3 sequences, more than 8% seen once. This clonotype was observed a handful of times. The CDR3 is made up of 18 amino acids. Looked up from germline, CDR1 is SGHRS and CDR2 is YFSETQ. The germline V and J ends were trimmed by 2 bases and 0 bases, with 18 bases remaining between them.

The receptor was derived from a human donor who donated a stem cell graft to a child with SCID. The sample in question was PBMCs from the stem cell graft donor, obtained from the stem cell graft. The chain recombines TRBV5-1 with TRBJ2-1; TRBD2 is a possible D gene (6 bases). The DNA for the CDR3 is TGCGCCAGCAGCTTCCCTAGCGATAGCGCAAGCTCCTACAATGAGCAGTTCTTC. Amino acid sequence: CASSFPSDSASSYNEQFF.